This T cell receptor beta chain was captured in a study of regulatory T cells in long-lasting Graves disease. Study results and limitations: Persistent cases of Graves' showed reduced TCR diversity relative to newly diagnosed patients.

Germline loops: CDR1 MNHEY, CDR2 SVGAGI. V gave up 4 bases and J gave up 3 bases, with 15 bases separating them. The CDR3 length is 16 residues. This clonotype showed up many times. Antigen: not known. Time point of the sample: newly diagnosed GD, antithyroid drugs for less than 3 months. Isolated PBMC RNA provided the starting material for the TCR library. Patients of an endocrinology department in Xi'an, China, were included. Library construction for TCR beta used iRepertoire HTBI primers and Arm-PCR of CDR3 regions. TCRdb passed the multiplex PCR reads through MiXCR, listing each CDR3 protein once. The data show hundreds of thousands of distinct CDR3 sequences, with 15% to 20% seen just once and about 39% held by the top ten.

This chain uses TRBV6-5 with TRBJ1-4, with TRBD1 as a possible D gene (5 bases). Sequences were derived from peripheral blood mononuclear cells (PBMCs), sampled at new diagnosis, from a patient treated with antithyroid drugs. This TCR was sampled from a female donor with Graves disease. In nucleotides, the CDR3 is TGTGCCAGCAGTTCCCCCGGGAGGGGTGCTAATGAAAAACTGTTTTTT. This sequence encodes CASSSPGRGANEKLFF.